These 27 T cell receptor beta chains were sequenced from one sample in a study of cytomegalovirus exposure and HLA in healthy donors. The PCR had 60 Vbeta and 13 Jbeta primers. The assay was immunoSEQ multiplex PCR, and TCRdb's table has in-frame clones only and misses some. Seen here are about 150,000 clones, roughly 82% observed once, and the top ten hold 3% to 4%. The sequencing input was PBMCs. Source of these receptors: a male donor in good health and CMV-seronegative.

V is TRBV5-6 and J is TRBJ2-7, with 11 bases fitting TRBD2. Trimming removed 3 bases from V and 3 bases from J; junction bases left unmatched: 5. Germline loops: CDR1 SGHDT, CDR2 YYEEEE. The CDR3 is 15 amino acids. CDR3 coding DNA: TGTGCCAGCAGCTACGGACTAGCGGGCCTCTACGAGCAGTACTTC. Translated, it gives CASSYGLAGLYEQYF.

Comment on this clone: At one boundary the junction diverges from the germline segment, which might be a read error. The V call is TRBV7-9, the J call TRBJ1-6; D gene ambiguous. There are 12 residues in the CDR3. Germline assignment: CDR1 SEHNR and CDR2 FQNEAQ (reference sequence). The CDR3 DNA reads TGTTCCAGCAGCTGCCACTATTCACCCCTCCACTTT. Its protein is CSSSCHYSPLHF.

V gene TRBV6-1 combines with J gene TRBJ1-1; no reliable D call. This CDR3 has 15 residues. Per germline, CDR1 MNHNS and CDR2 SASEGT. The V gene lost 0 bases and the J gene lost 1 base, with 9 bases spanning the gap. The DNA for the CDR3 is TGTGCCAGCAGTGAAGCAGCACAGCCGAACACTGAAGCTTTCTTT. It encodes CASSEAAQPNTEAFF.

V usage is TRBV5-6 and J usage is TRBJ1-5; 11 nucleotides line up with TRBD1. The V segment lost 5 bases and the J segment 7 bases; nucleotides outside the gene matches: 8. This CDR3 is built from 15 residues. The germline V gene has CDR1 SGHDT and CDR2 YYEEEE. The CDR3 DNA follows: TGTGCCAGCAGTTTTGGACAGGGGGCCGGGCAGCCCCAGCATTTT. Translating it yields CASSFGQGAGQPQHF.

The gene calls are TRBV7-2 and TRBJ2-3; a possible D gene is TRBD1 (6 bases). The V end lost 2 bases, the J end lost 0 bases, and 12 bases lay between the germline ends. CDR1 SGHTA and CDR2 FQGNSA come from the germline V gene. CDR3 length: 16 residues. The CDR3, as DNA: TGTGCCAGCAGCTTACAATCAACAGGGAGCACAGATACGCAGTATTTT. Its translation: CASSLQSTGSTDTQYF.

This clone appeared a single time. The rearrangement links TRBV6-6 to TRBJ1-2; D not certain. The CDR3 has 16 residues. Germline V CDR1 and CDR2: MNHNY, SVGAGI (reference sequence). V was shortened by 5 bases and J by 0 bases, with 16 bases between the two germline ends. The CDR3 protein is CASSPYREYSNYGYTF. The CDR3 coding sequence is TGTGCCAGCAGTCCCTACCGAGAGTATTCTAACTATGGCTACACCTTC.

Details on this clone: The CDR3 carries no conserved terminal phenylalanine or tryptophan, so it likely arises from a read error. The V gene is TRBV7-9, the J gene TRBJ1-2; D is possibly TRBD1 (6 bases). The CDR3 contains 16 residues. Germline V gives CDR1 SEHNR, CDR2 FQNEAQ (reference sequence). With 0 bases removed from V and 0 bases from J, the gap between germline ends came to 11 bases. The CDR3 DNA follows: TGTGCCAGCAGCTTAGCGATACAGGGATCTAACTATGGCTACACCCTC. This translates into CASSLAIQGSNYGYTL.

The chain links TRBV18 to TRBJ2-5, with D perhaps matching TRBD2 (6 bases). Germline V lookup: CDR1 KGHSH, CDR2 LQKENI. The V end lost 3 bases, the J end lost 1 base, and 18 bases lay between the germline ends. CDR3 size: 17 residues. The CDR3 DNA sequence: TGTGCCAGCTCACCGGGTCCGGGGACTCCTGCCCAAGAGACCCAGTACTTC. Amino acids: CASSPGPGTPAQETQYF.

DNA for the CDR3: TGTGCCAGCAGTTTCAGACAGAACCTTAACATTCAGTACTTC. This sequence encodes CASSFRQNLNIQYF. The chain recombines TRBV28 with TRBJ2-4; D possibly corresponds to TRBD1 (5 bases). Trimming took off 3 bases at V and 7 bases at J, with 13 bases between the two ends. CDR1 is MDHEN, CDR2 SYDVKM, per germline. This CDR3 is built from 14 residues. Based on the CDR3 plus reference TRBV28 and TRBJ2-4, the full variable domain is DVKVTQSSRYLVKRTGEKVFLECVQDMDHENMFWYRQDPGLGLRLIYFSYDVKMKEKGDIPEGYSVSREKKERFSLILESASTNQTSMYLCASSFRQNLNIQYFGAGTRLSVL.

CDR3 nucleotide sequence: TGTGCCAGCAGTGCCGGGATAAGCAACGAGCAGTACTTC. Translation gives CASSAGISNEQYF. V usage is TRBV6-5 and J usage is TRBJ2-7; tentative D call: TRBD2 (5 bases). Germline loops: CDR1 MNHEY, CDR2 SVGAGI. CDR3 size: 13 residues. Trimming took 5 bases from V and 5 from J, leaving 13 bases between them.

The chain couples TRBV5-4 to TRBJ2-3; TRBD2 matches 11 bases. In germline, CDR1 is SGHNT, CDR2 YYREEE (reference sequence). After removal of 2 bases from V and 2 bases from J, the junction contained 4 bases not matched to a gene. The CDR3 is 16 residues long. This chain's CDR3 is CASSFVAGGPTDTQYF. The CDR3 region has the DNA TGTGCCAGCAGCTTCGTAGCGGGGGGGCCCACAGATACGCAGTATTTT.

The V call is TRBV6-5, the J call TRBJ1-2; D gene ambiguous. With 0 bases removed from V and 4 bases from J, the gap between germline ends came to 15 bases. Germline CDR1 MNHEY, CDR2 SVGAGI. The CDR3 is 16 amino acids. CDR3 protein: CASSYSRSWESYGYTF. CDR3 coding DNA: TGTGCCAGCAGTTACTCGAGAAGTTGGGAGAGCTATGGCTACACCTTC.

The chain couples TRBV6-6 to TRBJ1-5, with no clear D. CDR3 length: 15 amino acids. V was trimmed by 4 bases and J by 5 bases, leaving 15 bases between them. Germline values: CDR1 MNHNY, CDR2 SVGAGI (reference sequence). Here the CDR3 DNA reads TGTGCCAGCAGTTCCCCTGACGGGGTGTATCAGCCCCAGCATTTT. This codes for CASSSPDGVYQPQHF.

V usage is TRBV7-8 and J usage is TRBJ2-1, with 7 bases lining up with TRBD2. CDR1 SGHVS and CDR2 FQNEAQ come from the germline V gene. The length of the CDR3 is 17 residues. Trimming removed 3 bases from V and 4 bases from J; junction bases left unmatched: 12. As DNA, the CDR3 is TGTGCCAGCAGCTTCGGCGGCGTAGCGGGCATTTACAATGAGCAGTTCTTC. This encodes CASSFGGVAGIYNEQFF.

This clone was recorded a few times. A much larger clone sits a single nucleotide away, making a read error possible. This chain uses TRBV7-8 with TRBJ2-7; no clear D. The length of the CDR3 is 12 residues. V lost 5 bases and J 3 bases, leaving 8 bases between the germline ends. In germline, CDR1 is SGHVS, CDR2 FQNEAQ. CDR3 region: CASSPTGYEQYF. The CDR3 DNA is TGTGCCAGCAGCCCAACTGGCTACGAGCAGTACTTC.

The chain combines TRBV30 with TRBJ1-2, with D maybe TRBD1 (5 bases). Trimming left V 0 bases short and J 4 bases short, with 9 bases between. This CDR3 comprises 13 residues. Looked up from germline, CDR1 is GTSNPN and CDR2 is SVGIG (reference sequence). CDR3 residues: CAWSVQAGYGYTF. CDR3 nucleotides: TGTGCCTGGAGTGTACAGGCAGGCTATGGCTACACCTTC. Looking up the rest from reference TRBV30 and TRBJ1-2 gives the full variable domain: SQTIHQWPATLVQPVGSPLSLECTVEGTSNPNLYWYRQAAGRGLQLLFYSVGIGQISSEVPQNLSASRPQDRQFILSSKKLLLSDSGFYLCAWSVQAGYGYTFGSGTRLTVV.

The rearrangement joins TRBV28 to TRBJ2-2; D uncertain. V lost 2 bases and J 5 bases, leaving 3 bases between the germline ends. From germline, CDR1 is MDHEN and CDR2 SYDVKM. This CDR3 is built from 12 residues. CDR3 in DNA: TGTGCCAGCAGTTTAATAACCGGGGAGCTGTTTTTT. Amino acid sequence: CASSLITGELFF. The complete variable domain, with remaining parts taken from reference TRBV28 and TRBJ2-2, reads DVKVTQSSRYLVKRTGEKVFLECVQDMDHENMFWYRQDPGLGLRLIYFSYDVKMKEKGDIPEGYSVSREKKERFSLILESASTNQTSMYLCASSLITGELFFGEGSRLTVL.

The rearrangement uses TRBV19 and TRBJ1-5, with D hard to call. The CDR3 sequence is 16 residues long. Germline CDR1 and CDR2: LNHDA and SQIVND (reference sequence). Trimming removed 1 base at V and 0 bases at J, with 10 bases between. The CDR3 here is CASSIAGTYSNQPQHF. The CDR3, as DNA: TGTGCCAGTAGTATAGCGGGAACTTATAGCAATCAGCCCCAGCATTTT.

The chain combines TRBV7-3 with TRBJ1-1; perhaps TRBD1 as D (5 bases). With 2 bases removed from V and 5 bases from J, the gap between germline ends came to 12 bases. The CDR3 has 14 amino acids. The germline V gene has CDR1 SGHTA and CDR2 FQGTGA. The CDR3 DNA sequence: TGTGCCAGCAGCTTACTCGGGGGAGGAACTGAAGCTTTCTTT. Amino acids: CASSLLGGGTEAFF.

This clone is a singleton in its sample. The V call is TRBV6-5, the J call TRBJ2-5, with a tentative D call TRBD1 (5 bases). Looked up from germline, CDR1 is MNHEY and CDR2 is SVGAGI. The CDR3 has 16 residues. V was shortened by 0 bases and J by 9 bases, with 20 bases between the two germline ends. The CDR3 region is CASSYSSPGEQGAQYF. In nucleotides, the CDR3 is TGTGCCAGCAGTTACTCTTCCCCCGGTGAACAAGGGGCCCAGTACTTC.

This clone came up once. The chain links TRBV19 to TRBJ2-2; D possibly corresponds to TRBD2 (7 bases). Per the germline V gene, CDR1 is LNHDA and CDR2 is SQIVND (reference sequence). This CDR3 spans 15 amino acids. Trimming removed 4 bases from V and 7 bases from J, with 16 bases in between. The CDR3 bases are TGTGCCAGTAGTAACGGCTACAGGGAGGGCGGGGAGCTGTTTTTT. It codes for CASSNGYREGGELFF.

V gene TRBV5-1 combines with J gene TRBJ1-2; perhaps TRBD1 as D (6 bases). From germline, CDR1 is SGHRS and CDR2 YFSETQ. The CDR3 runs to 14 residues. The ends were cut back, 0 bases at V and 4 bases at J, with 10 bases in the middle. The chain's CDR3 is CASSLVTGSYGYTF. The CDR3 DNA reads TGCGCCAGCAGCTTGGTTACAGGGAGCTATGGCTACACCTTC.

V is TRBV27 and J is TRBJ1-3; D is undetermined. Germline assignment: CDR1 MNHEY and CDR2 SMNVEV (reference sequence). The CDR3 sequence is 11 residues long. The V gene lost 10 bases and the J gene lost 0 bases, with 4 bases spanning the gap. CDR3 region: CATYSGNTIYF. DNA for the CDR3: TGTGCCACCTACTCTGGAAACACCATATATTTT.

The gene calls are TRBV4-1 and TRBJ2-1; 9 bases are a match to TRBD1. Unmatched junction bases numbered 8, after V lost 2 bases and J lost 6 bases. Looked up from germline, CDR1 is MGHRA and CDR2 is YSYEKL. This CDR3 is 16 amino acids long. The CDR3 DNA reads TGCGCCAGCAGCCAAACCCGACAGGGGGATAGCAATGAGCAGTTCTTC. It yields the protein CASSQTRQGDSNEQFF.

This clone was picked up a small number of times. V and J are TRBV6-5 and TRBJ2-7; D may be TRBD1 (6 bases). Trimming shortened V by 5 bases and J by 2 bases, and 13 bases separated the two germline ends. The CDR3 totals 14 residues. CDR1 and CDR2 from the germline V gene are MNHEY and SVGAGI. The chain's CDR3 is CASSANRVTYEQYF. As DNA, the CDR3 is TGTGCCAGCAGTGCCAACAGGGTCACCTACGAGCAGTACTTC.

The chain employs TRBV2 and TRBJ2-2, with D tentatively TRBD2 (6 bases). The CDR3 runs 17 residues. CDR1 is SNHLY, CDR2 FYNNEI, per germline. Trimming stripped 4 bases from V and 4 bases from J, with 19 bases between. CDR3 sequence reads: CASSAWGLRGGTGELFF. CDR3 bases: TGTGCCAGCAGTGCCTGGGGACTCCGAGGAGGCACCGGGGAGCTGTTTTTT.

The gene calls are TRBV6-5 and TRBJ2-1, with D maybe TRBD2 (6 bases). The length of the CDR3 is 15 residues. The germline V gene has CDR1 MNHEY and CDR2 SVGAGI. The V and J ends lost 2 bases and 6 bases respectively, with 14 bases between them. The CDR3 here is CASSYGTSRRNEQFF. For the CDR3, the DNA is TGTGCCAGCAGTTACGGAACTAGCAGGCGCAATGAGCAGTTCTTC.